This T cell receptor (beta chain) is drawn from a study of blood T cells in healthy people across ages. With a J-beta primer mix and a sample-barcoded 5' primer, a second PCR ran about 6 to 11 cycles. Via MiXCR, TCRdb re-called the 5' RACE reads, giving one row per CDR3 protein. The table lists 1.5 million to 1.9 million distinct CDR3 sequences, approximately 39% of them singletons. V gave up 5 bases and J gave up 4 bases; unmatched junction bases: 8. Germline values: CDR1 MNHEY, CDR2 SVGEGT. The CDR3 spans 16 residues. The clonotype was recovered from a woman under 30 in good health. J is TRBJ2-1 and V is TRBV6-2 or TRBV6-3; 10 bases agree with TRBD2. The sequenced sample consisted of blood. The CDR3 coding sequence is TGTGCCAGCAGTGGGGGGGGACTAGCGCCTTACAATGAGCAGTTCTTC. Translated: CASSGGGLAPYNEQFF.